This TCR beta chain was identified in a study of blood T cell repertoires in COVID-19. Background on the study: Donors in the United States, Italy and Spain gave samples during acute or convalescent COVID-19.

This clone was seen only a few times. Participants were aged about 18 to 100 years from 20 to 30 US areas. V was trimmed by 1 base and J by 9 bases, leaving 10 bases between them. CDR1 and CDR2 from the germline V gene are DFQATT and SNEGSKA (reference sequence). The CDR3 has 11 amino acids. Original processing notes: Cell counts per sample came from amplifying reference gene primers. TCRdb keeps only in-frame clones here, not all; method: immunoSEQ multiplex PCR. The D gene and trimming were derived from the DNA, and the V and J assignments and clone size from that table. The sample lists over 250,000 clones; around 84% were seen once.

This TCR was recovered from a man under 40 with acute COVID-19. The chain employs TRBV20-1 and TRBJ2-7, with D possibly matching TRBD1 (5 bases). Sequenced input: PBMCs or T cells enriched from blood (not recorded which). This chain's CDR3 is CSARGQGLQYV. In nucleotides, the CDR3 is TGCAGTGCTAGAGGGCAGGGTCTGCAGTACGTC.